This TCR beta chain was identified in a study of long-term antiretroviral therapy in people with HIV (dated by TCRdb to between 2021 and 2022). Study-wide context: The earliest samples were collected about a decade before the 2015 WHO recommendation for immediate ART, when ART was typically delayed until CD4 counts fell. From fewer than 35 adults with confirmed HIV infection, the cohort provided under 250 cryopreserved PBMC samples, gathered serially across a mean of around 6 years (range 1-12). This retrospective serial study examined whether starting ART and sustained HIV suppression were associated with changes in the composition and diversity of the TRB repertoire in peripheral blood. No cross-contamination during QIAcube processing was shown when test extractions of a monoclonal T-cell line were performed alongside 25 to 35 polyclonal samples. Of the 30 participants with HIV, eleven were female.

Participants were included only if at least one PBMC sample before ART initiation and at least two post-ART samples were available. Treatment was received in the United States of America by all participants with HIV. Before DNA extraction, cryopreserved samples containing about 0.95-10 million PBMC were thawed and washed. At the time of the earliest PBMC sample, participants with HIV were aged between roughly 23 and 60 years. Per participant, PBMC samples came from 1-4 timepoints prior to ART initiation and 2-8 timepoints following ART initiation, for a median of 7 samples. For every participant, serial HIV viral load, CD4+ T-cell count, ART history and demographic data were obtained. Genomic DNA was extracted from unsorted PBMC with a Qiagen kit on a QIAcube, processed in batches of 12 samples. Taken from the germline V gene, the CDR1 and CDR2 loops are MGHRA and YSYEKL. Unmatched junction bases come to 16, with V trimmed by 1 base and J by 10 bases. The CDR3 starts with the cysteine, ends with the phenylalanine, and has 17 residues. Only CDR3 DNA is held: 51 bases, read in frame from base 1.

For this clone: The antigen it binds to is not known. Nothing much larger sits one base from this clone, and base qualities are not available.

What the authors observed across the whole study: CDR3 length ranges in HIV repertoires were narrower than in controls, and network structure suggested an antigen-experienced repertoire with only a slight naive shift after ART. Inferences about post-ART repertoire changes were limited because no data were available on ART adherence, viral resistance or therapy changes. At every time point, the repertoire was dominated by expanded TRB clones first identified before ART initiation, although this dominance fluctuated and, in many PLHIV, declined after ART. Because pre-ART samples had limited cell numbers, profiling was done on unsorted PBMC rather than on sorted CD4+ and CD8+ T cells. Limited PBMC availability meant only the TCR beta chain was sequenced, without alpha chain pairing. Samples dated from about 2004 to 2017, and the ART regimens used may be less effective than current ones. A significant increase in TRB diversity was found to be associated with ART initiation, although TRB diversity was observed to remain significantly below that of transplant donor controls even after long-term ART.

The immunoSEQ hsTCRB v3.0 assay was used at survey level resolution for TRB variable region sequencing. A depth of about 40,000-55,000 T-cell genomes per sample was targeted for TRB sequencing. TRB libraries were pooled and sequenced on an Illumina MiSeq using a v3 150-cycle kit. Regarding the original processing steps: Analysis of repertoires was carried out in R inside a reproducible Nextflow workflow spanning QC, data transformation and analysis. LymphoSeq2, an R package for AIRR-Seq data exploration, was used to implement custom analyses. A handful of samples yielding fewer than 5000 total TRB sequences were excluded, leaving 188 analyzed HIV repertoires. Among the roughly 200 retained HIV repertoires, about 60 were collected before ART initiation and 120 to 130 were collected after ART initiation. Each repertoire was downsampled to 5000 TRB nucleotide sequences, and summary statistics were averaged across 100 downsampling iterations. Only TRB sequences with CDR3 regions of at least seven amino acids were retained for analysis. A Shannon entropy-derived clonality score and the Gini coefficient were used to measure diversity. Repertoire networks linked the top 5000 CDR3 amino acid sequences whenever two sequences differed by an edit distance of one. For TRB CDR3 amino acid sequences, antigen specificity groups and MHC restriction were predicted with GLIPH2. CDR3 amino acid sequences were matched against VDJdb and McPAS-TCR to flag known CMV, EBV, HIV or tissue antigen associations. Pre-ART, post-ART and control groups were compared with Wilcoxon signed-rank tests and Holm-Bonferroni correction. TCRdb re-hosts the immuneACCESS table, in-frame sequences only. Its copies lack some clones; in the studies checked, an unresolved V gene accounts for under half of them, and the cause for the rest is not known. V, J and clone size were drawn from that table, and D and trimming were deduced from the DNA. Counted in this sample were approximately 35,000 clones; 70% to 90% of them appeared once. Roughly 10% of the sample is held by the ten biggest clonotypes.

The chain was built from TRBV4-1 and TRBJ2-3; 8 middle bases align to TRBD2. The specimen was unsorted PBMCs, collected 2.2 years after starting antiretroviral therapy. The sequence was collected from a man between 18 and 35 years old with HIV. CDR3 loop: CASSQAPGGGFKGPQYF. The DNA sequence follows: TGCGCCAGCAGCCAAGCTCCGGGGGGGGGCTTTAAGGGTCCGCAGTATTTT.